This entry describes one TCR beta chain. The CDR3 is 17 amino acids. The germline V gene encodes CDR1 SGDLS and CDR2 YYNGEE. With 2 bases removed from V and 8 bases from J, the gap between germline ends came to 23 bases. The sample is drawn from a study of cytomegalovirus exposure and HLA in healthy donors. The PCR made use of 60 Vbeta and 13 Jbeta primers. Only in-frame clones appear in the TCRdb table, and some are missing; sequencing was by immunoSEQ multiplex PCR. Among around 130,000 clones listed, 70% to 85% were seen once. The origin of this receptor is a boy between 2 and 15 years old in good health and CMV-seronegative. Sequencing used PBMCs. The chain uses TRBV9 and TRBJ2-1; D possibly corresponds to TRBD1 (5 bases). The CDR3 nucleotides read TGTGCCAGCAGCGTTGGGGCGGAGCGCTCATACGGGTATGAGCAGTTCTTC. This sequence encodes CASSVGAERSYGYEQFF.